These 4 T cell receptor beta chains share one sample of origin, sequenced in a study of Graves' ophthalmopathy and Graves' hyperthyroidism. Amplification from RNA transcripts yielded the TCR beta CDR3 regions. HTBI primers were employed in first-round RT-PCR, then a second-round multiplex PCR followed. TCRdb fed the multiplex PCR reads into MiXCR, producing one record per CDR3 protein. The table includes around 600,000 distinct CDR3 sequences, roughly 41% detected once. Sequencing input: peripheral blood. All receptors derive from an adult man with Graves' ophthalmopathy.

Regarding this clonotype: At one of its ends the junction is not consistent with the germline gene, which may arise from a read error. This CDR3 reads CASSSHRDRENTEAFF. As DNA, the CDR3 is TGTGCCAGCAGCTCACACCGGGACAGGGAGAACACTGAGGCTTTCTTT. The chain combines TRBV7-2 with TRBJ1-1; 9 bases map to TRBD1. The CDR3 length is 16 residues. The germline gives CDR1 SGHTA, CDR2 FQGNSA.

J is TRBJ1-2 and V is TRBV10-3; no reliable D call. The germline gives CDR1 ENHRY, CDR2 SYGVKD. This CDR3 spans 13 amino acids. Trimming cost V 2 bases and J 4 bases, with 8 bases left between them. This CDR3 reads CAISEGPSYGYTF. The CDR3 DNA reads TGTGCCATCAGTGAGGGACCTAGCTATGGCTACACCTTC.

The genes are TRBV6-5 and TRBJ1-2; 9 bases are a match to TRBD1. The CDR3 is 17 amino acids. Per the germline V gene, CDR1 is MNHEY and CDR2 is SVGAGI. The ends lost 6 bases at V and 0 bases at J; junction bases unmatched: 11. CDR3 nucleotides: TGTGCCAGCAGCTACCGACAGGGGGGGAAGGCTAACTATGGCTACACCTTC. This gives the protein CASSYRQGGKANYGYTF.

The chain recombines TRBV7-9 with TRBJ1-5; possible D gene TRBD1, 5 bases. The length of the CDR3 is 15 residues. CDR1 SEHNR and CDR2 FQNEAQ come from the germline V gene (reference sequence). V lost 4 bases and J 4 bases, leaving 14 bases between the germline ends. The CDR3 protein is CASSWEGPGNQPQHF. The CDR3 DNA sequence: TGTGCCAGCAGCTGGGAGGGGCCAGGGAATCAGCCCCAGCATTTT. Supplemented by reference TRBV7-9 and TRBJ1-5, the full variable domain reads DTGVSQNPRHKITKRGQNVTFRCDPISEHNRLYWYRQTLGQGPEFLTYFQNEAQLEKSRLLSDRFSAERPKGSFSTLEIQRTEQGDSAMYLCASSWEGPGNQPQHFGDGTRLSIL.